The T cell receptor (beta chain) described here comes from a study of identical twins. The CDR3 sequence is 18 residues long. V lost 5 bases, J lost 0 bases, and 10 bases stayed unmatched. Per germline, CDR1 DFQATT and CDR2 SNEGSKA (reference sequence). Template switching, a step in the protocol, added a universal primer site, and cDNA carried unique molecular identifiers. TCRdb reprocessed the 5' RACE reads via MiXCR and lists one record per CDR3 protein. The data show about 500,000 distinct CDR3 sequences, approximately 15% seen once. Separately, the same data were catalogued under a study of yellow fever vaccine responses in identical twins.

The sequence was obtained from a woman younger than 30 in good health. The chain combines TRBV20-1 with TRBJ1-6, with TRBD1 identical over 10 bases. Sequenced material: CD4+ T cells sorted from blood. The CDR3 sequence is CSAFKTGGNRSYNSPLHF. CDR3 coding DNA: TGCAGTGCTTTCAAGACAGGGGGCAACCGCTCCTATAATTCACCCCTCCACTTT.